This passage covers 18 T cell receptor beta chains from one sample sequenced in a study of blood T cells in healthy people across ages. A J-beta primer mix and a sample-barcoded 5' primer were used in a second PCR of about 7 to 12 cycles. One entry per CDR3 protein results from TCRdb running MiXCR on the 5' RACE reads. The table has some 1,500,000 distinct CDR3 sequences, 35% to 45% seen once. Input material: blood. These receptors were obtained from a young woman in good health.

The V gene is TRBV4-2, the J gene TRBJ1-2; TRBD1 aligns across 9 bases. The CDR3 is 15 residues long. Germline lookup yields CDR1 LGHNA and CDR2 YNFKEQ. V was pared by 4 bases and J by 8 bases, with 11 bases of the junction left unmatched. The CDR3 loop reads CASSRGQGPEQGYTF. For the CDR3, the DNA is TGTGCCAGCAGCCGGGGACAGGGCCCCGAACAGGGCTACACCTTC.

The rearrangement links TRBV20-1 to TRBJ1-4; D remains ambiguous. In germline, CDR1 is DFQATT, CDR2 SNEGSKA (reference sequence). The germline V and J ends were trimmed by 3 bases and 4 bases, with 3 bases remaining between them. The CDR3 totals 11 residues. In nucleotides, the CDR3 is TGCAGTGCTAGGAATAATGAAAAACTGTTTTTT. This encodes CSARNNEKLFF.

The chain is built from TRBV29-1 and TRBJ2-1, with TRBD2 matching over 12 bases. J was trimmed by 9 bases and V by 6 bases; bases with no gene match: 9. The CDR3 runs 14 residues. From germline, CDR1 is SQVTM and CDR2 ANQGSEA. The CDR3 DNA reads as TGCAGCGTGGCGGCTAGCGGGGGGGCCGGTGAGCAGTTCTTC. This gives the protein CSVAASGGAGEQFF.

This chain links TRBV4-3 with TRBJ1-2, with TRBD1 identical over 7 bases. This CDR3 region has 15 residues. The V segment lost 1 base and the J segment 0 bases; nucleotides outside the gene matches: 2. Germline CDR1 is LGHNA and CDR2 is YSLEER. The CDR3 loop reads CASSQGTGSNYGYTF. The CDR3 DNA reads as TGCGCCAGCAGCCAAGGGACAGGATCTAACTATGGCTACACCTTC.

The chain is built from TRBV25-1 and TRBJ1-6, with 10 bases lining up with TRBD1. V gave up 3 bases and J gave up 10 bases; unmatched junction bases: 6. From germline, CDR1 is MGHDK and CDR2 SYGVNS. The CDR3 consists of 15 residues. CDR3 DNA sequence: TGTGCCAGCAGTGAGAGGGACAGGGGACAATCACCCCTCCACTTT. This sequence encodes CASSERDRGQSPLHF.

There are a few counts of this clonotype. The chain combines TRBV25-1 with TRBJ2-6, with 7 bases identical to TRBD1. CDR3 length: 17 residues. Unmatched junction bases numbered 9, after V lost 5 bases and J lost 2 bases. Per germline, CDR1 MGHDK and CDR2 SYGVNS. Written as DNA, the CDR3 is TGTGCCAGCAGTCGACAGGGAGAGTTCGCTGGGGCCAACGTCCTGACTTTC. Residues: CASSRQGEFAGANVLTF.

The V gene is TRBV4-1, the J gene TRBJ1-4; perhaps TRBD1 as D (6 bases). This CDR3 has 16 amino acids. Trimming cost V 2 bases and J 4 bases, with 14 bases left between them. Germline CDR1 reads MGHRA; CDR2 reads YSYEKL. The CDR3: CASSQFQTGLNEKLFF. In nucleotides, the CDR3 is TGCGCCAGCAGCCAATTCCAGACAGGCCTTAATGAAAAACTGTTTTTT.

V is TRBV9 and J is TRBJ2-4; 11 bases are shared with TRBD2. The CDR3 runs 16 residues. Unmatched junction bases numbered 5, after V lost 3 bases and J lost 3 bases. The germline gives CDR1 SGDLS, CDR2 YYNGEE. CDR3 coding DNA: TGTGCCAGCAGCGAGGGGACTAGCGGCTACAAAAACATTCAGTACTTC. This gives the protein CASSEGTSGYKNIQYF.

This chain connects TRBV12-3 or TRBV12-4 to TRBJ1-5, with D perhaps matching TRBD1 (5 bases). This CDR3 spans 14 amino acids. V lost 3 bases to trimming and J lost 6 bases, with 12 bases between them. The DNA for the CDR3 is TGTGCCAGCAGTTTGGATGGCAGGGTTCAGCCCCAGCATTTT. Amino acids: CASSLDGRVQPQHF.

Regarding this clonotype: One end of the junction fails to match germline, which may point to a read error. This chain's CDR3 is CVSSYVLLQQYF. The CDR3 DNA follows: TGTGTCAGCAGTTACGTTCTCCTTCAGCAGTACTTC. The chain couples TRBV28 to TRBJ2-7; the D is unclear. The CDR3 loop spans 12 amino acids. Germline values: CDR1 MDHEN, CDR2 SYDVKM.

The V call is TRBV10-3, the J call TRBJ2-1, with a weak D call TRBD1 (6 bases). Germline lookup yields CDR1 ENHRY and CDR2 SYGVKD. CDR3 length: 9 residues. Trimming took off 11 bases at V and 10 bases at J, with 9 bases between the two ends. The CDR3 coding sequence is TGTGCCCCACAGGGAGAGCAGTTCTTC. Protein sequence: CAPQGEQFF.

A few counts support this clonotype. The chain links TRBV7-6 to TRBJ1-2; maybe TRBD1 (5 bases). The V gene's germline CDR1 is SGHVS and CDR2 FNYEAQ. The CDR3 is 13 residues long. Deletions cut 3 bases from V and 7 bases from J, with 12 bases between. The CDR3 loop reads CASSLGRVGGYTF. The CDR3, as DNA: TGTGCCAGCAGCTTGGGCAGGGTCGGTGGCTACACCTTC.

The chain joins TRBV7-2 to TRBJ2-5; 15 bases are shared with TRBD2. The length of the CDR3 is 16 residues. J gave up 4 bases and V 1 base, and 1 base lay outside the gene matches. Germline V gene sequence: CDR1 SGHTA, CDR2 FQGNSA. The CDR3 sequence is CASSLGTSGGGETQYF. The CDR3, as DNA: TGTGCCAGCAGCTTAGGGACTAGCGGGGGGGGAGAGACCCAGTACTTC.

The V call is TRBV6-5, the J call TRBJ2-2; TRBD1 is a possible D gene (6 bases). With 4 bases removed from V and 2 bases from J, the gap between germline ends came to 11 bases. The germline V gene has CDR1 MNHEY and CDR2 SVGAGI. The CDR3 contains 15 residues. The CDR3 DNA is TGTGCCAGCAGTTTGACGGGACACAACACCGGGGAGCTGTTTTTT. Translation: CASSLTGHNTGELFF.

This clonotype has a handful of counts. The gene calls are TRBV3-1 and TRBJ2-3, with TRBD2 matching 8 bases. V was clipped by 4 bases and J by 3 bases; unmatched bases: 12. CDR1 and CDR2 from the germline V gene are LGHDT and YNNKEL (reference sequence). This CDR3 is built from 17 residues. The CDR3 nucleotides read TGTGCCAGCAGCCCAAAGTTGGGCGTAGCGGGGACAGATACGCAGTATTTT. This translates into CASSPKLGVAGTDTQYF.

This clonotype showed up many times. The chain links TRBV7-2 to TRBJ2-1; the D gene could be TRBD1 or TRBD2 (5 bases each). Germline values: CDR1 SGHTA, CDR2 FQGNSA. Trimming cost V 1 base and J 8 bases, with 6 bases left between them. The length of the CDR3 is 12 residues. The CDR3 is CASSLVGDEQFF. CDR3 sequence (DNA): TGTGCCAGCAGCTTAGTGGGGGATGAGCAGTTCTTC.

This clonotype occurred a few times. The CDR3 DNA sequence: TGTGCCAGCAGCTTAATCCCTCAGGGCATTGGCACTGAAGCTTTCTTT. It is translated as CASSLIPQGIGTEAFF. This chain uses TRBV11-2 with TRBJ1-1, with D perhaps matching TRBD1 (5 bases). The CDR3 length is 16 residues. With 2 bases removed from V and 4 bases from J, the gap between germline ends came to 17 bases. The germline V gene has CDR1 SGHAT and CDR2 FQNNGV.

The genes are TRBV6-1 and TRBJ2-1; D possibly corresponds to TRBD2 (6 bases). Judging by the DNA end, TRBJ2-7 fits better; the J call may be wrong. The CDR3 length is 15 residues. Germline-derived CDR1 and CDR2 are MNHNS and SASEGT. In nucleotides, the CDR3 is TGTGCCAGCAGTGTTTCGGGGGTCTCCTACAATGAGCAGTACTTC. Encoded protein: CASSVSGVSYNEQYF.